Following are 28 T cell receptor beta chains from one sample sequenced in a study of blood T cell repertoires in COVID-19. Measured with immunoSEQ multiplex PCR; TCRdb has only the in-frame clones, and not every one. The sample records 55,000 to 80,000 clones, about 81% being singletons. The sequenced sample consisted of peripheral blood. The receptors shown here come from a human donor in a cohort sampled during active COVID-19.

The gene calls are TRBV24-1 and TRBJ2-7; D possibly corresponds to TRBD1 (6 bases). This CDR3 is 16 amino acids long. V was shortened by 9 bases and J by 3 bases, with 23 bases between the two germline ends. Germline V gene lookup returns CDR1 KGHDR and CDR2 SFDVKD. The CDR3 loop is CATPKLNEGHLYEQYF. The DNA of the CDR3 is TGTGCCACCCCAAAGCTTAATGAGGGACACCTCTACGAGCAGTACTTC.

The chain is built from TRBV14 and TRBJ1-3, with a possible D match to TRBD1 (6 bases). Germline V gene lookup returns CDR1 SGHDN and CDR2 FVKESK. V was cut by 4 bases and J by 4 bases, with 17 bases left in between. CDR3 length: 16 residues. The CDR3 nucleotides read TGTGCCAGCAGCCCCGGCGGGGGGCGAGGAGGAAACACCATATATTTT. Protein sequence: CASSPGGGRGGNTIYF.

The V call is TRBV6-5, the J call TRBJ2-7; 9 bases match TRBD1. This CDR3 has 15 amino acids. CDR1 MNHEY and CDR2 SVGAGI come from the germline V gene. Trimming at V came to 7 bases and at J to 6 bases, leaving 13 bases not matched to a gene. The CDR3 protein is CASTPYRQGVSEQYF. The CDR3 DNA is TGTGCCAGCACCCCTTACCGACAGGGGGTCAGCGAGCAGTACTTC.

This chain connects TRBV28 to TRBJ2-1; D is possibly TRBD1 (6 bases). Between the trimmed V and J ends, which lost 5 bases and 1 base, there was a span of 12 bases. The CDR3 runs 15 residues. Germline V gives CDR1 MDHEN, CDR2 SYDVKM. The CDR3 sequence is CASSPGTPSYNEQFF. In nucleotides, the CDR3 is TGTGCCAGCAGTCCCGGGACACCGTCCTACAATGAGCAGTTCTTC.

This chain joins TRBV4-1 and TRBJ1-1; D might be TRBD1 (5 bases). Trimming took 2 bases from V and 5 from J, leaving 15 bases between them. This CDR3 contains 15 residues. Germline values: CDR1 MGHRA, CDR2 YSYEKL. CDR3: CASSQPNGGGTEAFF. In nucleotides, the CDR3 is TGCGCCAGCAGCCAACCCAACGGGGGGGGAACTGAAGCTTTCTTT.

The rearrangement uses TRBV14 and TRBJ2-1; tentative D call: TRBD2 (5 bases). The germline V and J ends were trimmed by 4 bases and 10 bases, with 14 bases remaining between them. CDR3 size: 13 residues. CDR1 and CDR2 (germline): SGHDN, FVKESK. The CDR3 DNA is TGTGCCAGCAGCCCCCTGGTGTCGGGAGAGCAGTTCTTC. Translation: CASSPLVSGEQFF.

This chain uses TRBV7-9 with TRBJ2-7; D is possibly TRBD2 (5 bases). This CDR3 is built from 16 residues. Germline loops: CDR1 SEHNR, CDR2 FQNEAQ (reference sequence). V gave up 3 bases and J gave up 3 bases, with 18 bases separating them. This CDR3 reads CASSFWAGLKDYEQYF. The CDR3 DNA reads TGTGCCAGCAGCTTCTGGGCGGGCCTGAAGGACTACGAGCAGTACTTC.

The rearrangement uses TRBV27 and TRBJ2-3; 7 nucleotides align to TRBD2. The CDR3 runs 15 residues. Germline V lookup: CDR1 MNHEY, CDR2 SMNVEV (reference sequence). The V and J ends lost 5 bases and 1 base, in that order; junction bases with no gene match: 6. The CDR3 spells CASSEGTSGTDTQYF. The CDR3, as DNA: TGTGCCAGCAGTGAGGGTACTAGCGGCACAGATACGCAGTATTTT.

The J gene is TRBJ2-2, the V gene TRBV9; a possible D gene is TRBD1 (6 bases). The CDR3 runs to 18 residues. Per the germline V gene, CDR1 is SGDLS and CDR2 is YYNGEE. The V and J ends lost 4 bases and 0 bases respectively, with 19 bases between them. The chain's CDR3 is CASSQGSIALANTGELFF. The CDR3 DNA follows: TGTGCCAGCAGCCAGGGGTCTATCGCATTAGCGAACACCGGGGAGCTGTTTTTT.

The chain carries TRBV28 and TRBJ2-7; TRBD2 agrees at 11 bases. This CDR3 spans 17 amino acids. Germline V gene lookup returns CDR1 MDHEN and CDR2 SYDVKM. Trimming took 6 bases from V and 3 from J; bases not matched to a gene: 13. The CDR3 here is CASSPWPSGRTHYEQYF. In nucleotides, the CDR3 is TGTGCCAGCAGCCCCTGGCCTAGCGGGAGGACCCACTACGAGCAGTACTTC.

This chain uses TRBV11-2 with TRBJ2-3, with 10 bases identical to TRBD2. CDR3 size: 15 residues. Per germline, CDR1 SGHAT and CDR2 FQNNGV. V dropped 2 bases and J dropped 3; count of bases not matched to a gene: 2. The chain's CDR3 is CASSLLAGVTDTQYF. CDR3 DNA: TGTGCCAGCAGCTTACTAGCGGGAGTAACAGATACGCAGTATTTT. The variable domain in full, with the rest retrieved from reference TRBV11-2 and TRBJ2-3, is EAGVAQSPRYKIIEKRQSVAFWCNPISGHATLYWYQQILGQGPKLLIQFQNNGVVDDSQLPKDRFSAERLKGVDSTLKIQPAKLEDSAVYLCASSLLAGVTDTQYFGPGTRLTVL.

The chain joins TRBV14 to TRBJ2-4; D unresolved. The V gene lost 0 bases and the J gene lost 9 bases, with 6 bases spanning the gap. The germline CDR1 and CDR2 sequences are SGHDN and FVKESK. The CDR3 sequence is 12 residues long. CDR3 in DNA: TGTGCCAGCAGCCAAGAGAGAACCATTCAGTACTTC. Its protein product is CASSQERTIQYF. Based on the CDR3 plus reference TRBV14 and TRBJ2-4, the full variable domain is EAGVTQFPSHSVIEKGQTVTLRCDPISGHDNLYWYRRVMGKEIKFLLHFVKESKQDESGMPNNRFLAERTGGTYSTLKVQPAELEDSGVYFCASSQERTIQYFGAGTRLSVL.

The V and J genes are TRBV7-7 and TRBJ2-2; D is perhaps TRBD2 (7 bases). The CDR3 is 15 amino acids. The V end was cut by 5 bases, the J end by 4 bases, with 14 bases between. Germline CDR1 SSHAT, CDR2 FNYEAQ (reference sequence). Here the CDR3 reads CASSHLAGATGELFF. The DNA of the CDR3 is TGTGCCAGCAGCCACCTCGCGGGGGCCACCGGGGAGCTGTTTTTT.

CDR3 sequence (DNA): TGTGCCAGCAGTTACTCGGGGACTAAAAATGAGCAGTTCTTC. Its translation: CASSYSGTKNEQFF. The rearrangement links TRBV6-6 to TRBJ2-1; 7 bases line up with TRBD2. The CDR3 totals 14 residues. Germline-derived CDR1 and CDR2 are MNHNY and SVGAGI (reference sequence). The J segment lost 7 bases and the V segment lost 0 bases, leaving 3 bases of the junction unmatched.

The V call is TRBV6-5, the J call TRBJ1-2, with D maybe TRBD1 (6 bases). V was shortened by 0 bases and J by 4 bases, with 9 bases between the two germline ends. Germline V gives CDR1 MNHEY, CDR2 SVGAGI. CDR3 size: 14 residues. In nucleotides, the CDR3 is TGTGCCAGCAGTTACTCTCGGGGGGCCTATGGCTACACCTTC. Translation gives CASSYSRGAYGYTF.

The chain uses TRBV30 and TRBJ1-1; TRBD1 is a possible D gene (5 bases). The CDR3 totals 12 residues. V lost 5 bases and J 6 bases, leaving 13 bases between the germline ends. In germline, CDR1 is GTSNPN, CDR2 SVGIG (reference sequence). The CDR3 coding sequence is TGTGCCTGGGGCAGGGCAAAATCTGAAGCTTTCTTT. Amino acids: CAWGRAKSEAFF.

Here the CDR3 reads CASSSGQETQYF. The CDR3 DNA follows: TGTGCCAGCAGCTCAGGCCAAGAGACCCAGTACTTC. The chain recombines TRBV6-5 with TRBJ2-5; D ambiguous. V was clipped by 6 bases and J by 1 base, with 6 bases between them. Looked up from germline, CDR1 is MNHEY and CDR2 is SVGAGI. There are 12 residues in the CDR3.

The chain has TRBV7-9 and TRBJ2-5; a weak D match, TRBD1 (6 bases). There are 14 residues in the CDR3. V gave up 5 bases and J gave up 4 bases, with 14 bases separating them. Germline V gene sequence: CDR1 SEHNR, CDR2 FQNEAQ (reference sequence). CDR3: CASSLNVRGETQYF. The CDR3 DNA sequence: TGTGCCAGCAGCCTAAACGTCAGGGGAGAGACCCAGTACTTC. The variable domain in full, completed from reference TRBV7-9 and TRBJ2-5, reads DTGVSQNPRHKITKRGQNVTFRCDPISEHNRLYWYRQTLGQGPEFLTYFQNEAQLEKSRLLSDRFSAERPKGSFSTLEIQRTEQGDSAMYLCASSLNVRGETQYFGPGTRLLVL.

CDR3 in DNA: TGTGCCAGCAGCCCGCCCCCCGGGGAAAAGACCCAGTACTTC. Its protein is CASSPPPGEKTQYF. The chain links TRBV7-2 to TRBJ2-5; TRBD2 is a possible D gene (5 bases). Trimming pared 5 bases from V and 6 bases from J, leaving 16 bases between. This CDR3 region has 14 residues. CDR1 is SGHTA and CDR2 is FQGNSA in the germline V gene.

Regarding this clone: The junction differs from germline at one of its ends, possibly a read error. Other DNA sequences within the sample encode an identical CDR3. This chain uses TRBV6-2 or TRBV6-3 with TRBJ1-1; tentatively, D is TRBD1 (5 bases). The CDR3 totals 14 residues. Germline V gene data show CDR1 as MNHEY and CDR2 as SVGEGT. The CDR3 spells CASSFQGMNTEAFF. The CDR3 DNA sequence: TGTGCCAGCAGCTTCCAGGGTATGAATACTGAAGCTTTCTTT.

The gene calls are TRBV7-9 and TRBJ1-1, with a tentative D call TRBD1 (5 bases). The CDR3 totals 13 residues. Germline values: CDR1 SEHNR, CDR2 FQNEAQ (reference sequence). The CDR3 reads CASLREAGAEAFF. CDR3 in DNA: TGTGCGAGTCTCAGGGAGGCTGGCGCTGAAGCTTTCTTT.

The V gene is TRBV9, the J gene TRBJ2-2; D might be TRBD1 (5 bases). Germline loops: CDR1 SGDLS, CDR2 YYNGEE. The CDR3 has 16 amino acids. Trimming shortened V by 7 bases and J by 8 bases, and 24 bases separated the two germline ends. CDR3 in DNA: TGTGCCAGCGCGCCACCCCTGGGGCAGCTTAAGGGGGAGCTGTTTTTT. Its translation: CASAPPLGQLKGELFF.

The rearrangement joins TRBV7-2 to TRBJ2-3; 8 bases agree with TRBD1. This CDR3 contains 15 residues. Germline CDR1 reads SGHTA; CDR2 reads FQGNSA. Trimming cost V 5 bases and J 2 bases; bases outside gene matches: 6. The CDR3 bases are TGTGCCAGCAGCCTTCGGACAGGGAACACAGATACGCAGTATTTT. This gives the protein CASSLRTGNTDTQYF.

The chain couples TRBV7-8 to TRBJ2-1; perhaps TRBD2 as D (5 bases). Germline-derived CDR1 and CDR2 are SGHVS and FQNEAQ. This CDR3 spans 16 amino acids. The germline V and J ends were trimmed by 5 bases and 6 bases, with 20 bases remaining between them. The CDR3 here is CASSPRPGSSGNEQFF. CDR3 sequence (DNA): TGTGCCAGCAGCCCCCGGCCGGGGAGCTCGGGCAATGAGCAGTTCTTC.

The rearrangement links TRBV14 to TRBJ1-1; no clear D. Germline values: CDR1 SGHDN, CDR2 FVKESK. There are 14 residues in the CDR3. Trimming took 4 bases from V and 4 from J, leaving 13 bases between them. The CDR3 DNA reads TGTGCCAGCAGCCTAACCCTTGGCGGCACTGAAGCTTTCTTT. It codes for CASSLTLGGTEAFF.

The chain is built from TRBV30 and TRBJ2-1; TRBD2 matches at 8 bases. The V gene's germline CDR1 is GTSNPN and CDR2 SVGIG (reference sequence). V was pared by 3 bases and J by 9 bases, with 4 bases of the junction left unmatched. This CDR3 spans 12 amino acids. The CDR3 sequence is CAWSPRGGEQFF. Here the CDR3 DNA reads TGTGCCTGGAGCCCCCGGGGGGGTGAGCAGTTCTTC.

The CDR3 sequence is CASSSTGANSPLHF. The CDR3 DNA reads as TGTGCCAGCTCTTCGACAGGCGCGAATTCACCCCTCCACTTT. The chain uses TRBV18 and TRBJ1-6, with a possible D match to TRBD1 (6 bases). Trimming removed 6 bases from V and 7 bases from J, with 13 bases in between. The CDR3 loop spans 14 amino acids. CDR1 and CDR2 from the germline V gene are KGHSH and LQKENI. The complete variable domain, with remaining parts taken from reference TRBV18 and TRBJ1-6, reads NAGVMQNPRHLVRRRGQEARLRCSPMKGHSHVYWYRQLPEEGLKFMVYLQKENIIDESGMPKERFSAEFPKEGPSILRIQQVVRGDSAAYFCASSSTGANSPLHFGNGTRLTVT.

The genes are TRBV7-9 and TRBJ2-7; 7 bases line up with TRBD2. Germline-derived CDR1 and CDR2 are SEHNR and FQNEAQ (reference sequence). J was trimmed by 2 bases and V by 5 bases; bases with no gene match: 9. This CDR3 has 15 amino acids. CDR3 protein: CASSPSAGLPYEQYF. CDR3 coding DNA: TGTGCCAGCAGCCCTTCAGCGGGGTTACCCTACGAGCAGTACTTC.